The TCR beta chain under discussion was sequenced for a study of T cell repertoires in cytomegalovirus infection. Overall study: Selected CMV epitopes included recently identified HLA-C-restricted ones as well as well-studied HLA-B-restricted ones. Indicated by public TCR beta signatures were CMV infection and matching HLA type. Study-wide points: Cumulative public TCR beta family frequency identified CMV carriers with the relevant HLA. Clonotypes of TCR beta that were HLA-C-restricted and CMV-specific dominated the ex vivo response.

Worth noting for this clonotype: The target antigen is unknown.

The V segment lost 5 bases and the J segment 5 bases; nucleotides outside the gene matches: 5. Germline CDR1 and CDR2: SGHTA and FQGNSA. The CDR3 length is 14 residues. MiXCR, applied by TCRdb to the reads, yields one record per CDR3 protein. The data hold around 800,000 distinct CDR3 sequences, with around a third observed a single time. Material: cultured CD8+ T cells from PBMCs, obtained from culture after CMV antigen stimulation. The sequence was collected from a human donor in good health (CMV status not recorded). Some clones in this sample may be carry-over from other donors' samples. V usage is TRBV7-2 and J usage is TRBJ2-2; 7 bases are a match to TRBD1. The DNA of the CDR3 is TGTGCCAGCAGCCTAGACAGGGAAACCGGGGAGCTGTTTTTT. Translating gives CASSLDRETGELFF.